The 19 T cell receptor beta chains below were found in one sample sequenced in a study of blood T cell repertoires in COVID-19 (dated by TCRdb to the early 2020s). The library was built by means of the immunoSEQ multiplex PCR assay. Sourced from immuneACCESS, this table was stored by TCRdb with only in-frame sequences that have V and J called. A share of the clones is absent; for the studies checked, an unresolved V gene accounts for under half, and the remainder has no known explanation. This sample gives about 330,000 clones in total; 80% to 90% of them show up just once. The top ten clonotypes cover roughly 5% of the sample. Sequences were obtained from PBMCs or T cells enriched from blood (not recorded which). These receptors all come from a woman in her 30s who had recovered from COVID-19.

The chain couples TRBV5-6 to TRBJ1-2; 10 bases are a match to TRBD1. The CDR3 runs 14 residues. With 2 bases clipped from V and 8 bases from J, the junction kept 6 bases outside the gene matches. Germline assignment: CDR1 SGHDT and CDR2 YYEEEE. The CDR3 region is CASSFRDRGVGYTF. CDR3 coding DNA: TGTGCCAGCAGCTTCCGGGACAGGGGTGTAGGCTACACCTTC. The whole variable domain, filled in from reference TRBV5-6 and TRBJ1-2, reads DAGVTQSPTHLIKTRGQQVTLRCSPKSGHDTVSWYQQALGQGPQFIFQYYEEEERQRGNFPDRFSGHQFPNYSSELNVNALLLGDSALYLCASSFRDRGVGYTFGSGTRLTVV.

V and J are TRBV5-1 and TRBJ2-7; 8 bases are a match to TRBD2. Germline V gene data show CDR1 as SGHRS and CDR2 as YFSETQ. After removal of 1 base from V and 7 bases from J, the junction contained 10 bases not matched to a gene. The CDR3 extends over 15 amino acids. The CDR3: CASSLTGLERGEQYF. CDR3 coding DNA: TGCGCCAGCAGCTTGACGGGACTAGAGAGAGGGGAGCAGTACTTC.

The rearrangement uses TRBV5-4 and TRBJ1-2, with TRBD1 identical over 7 bases. Germline lookup yields CDR1 SGHNT and CDR2 YYREEE (reference sequence). Unmatched junction bases numbered 4, after V lost 1 base and J lost 7 bases. The CDR3 spans 13 residues. CDR3 region: CASSLKGAGGYTF. The CDR3, as DNA: TGTGCCAGCAGCTTGAAGGGGGCGGGTGGCTACACCTTC.

The chain recombines TRBV3-1 (or the pseudogene TRBV3-2) with TRBJ1-2; D might be TRBD1 (6 bases). Trimming left V 0 bases short and J 0 bases short, with 11 bases between. The CDR3 has 16 residues. The germline V gene encodes CDR1 LGHDT and CDR2 YNNKEL (reference sequence). The CDR3 DNA is TGTGCCAGCAGCCAAGATAGGCGGGGGCCTAACTATGGCTACACCTTC. It encodes CASSQDRRGPNYGYTF.

This chain links TRBV5-1 with TRBJ2-7, with 13 bases lining up with TRBD2. Trimming at V came to 4 bases and at J to 2 bases, leaving 9 bases not matched to a gene. The CDR3 contains 17 residues. CDR1 and CDR2 from the germline V gene are SGHRS and YFSETQ. The CDR3, as DNA: TGCGCCAGCAGCCCGAAGACTAGCGGGGGGCACACCTACGAGCAGTACTTC. Translation: CASSPKTSGGHTYEQYF.

This chain connects TRBV11-2 to TRBJ2-1, with 12 bases lining up with TRBD2. V lost 1 base to trimming and J lost 0 bases; unmatched junction nucleotides: 7. The CDR3 length is 19 residues. Germline V gene lookup returns CDR1 SGHAT and CDR2 FQNNGV. The DNA of the CDR3 is TGTGCCAGCAGCTTAGGCCGAAAACTAGCGGGGGGCTCCTACAATGAGCAGTTCTTC. As protein: CASSLGRKLAGGSYNEQFF.

About this clone: The sample has other DNA sequences that encode this CDR3 too. The chain has TRBV18 and TRBJ1-1, with 7 positions matching TRBD1. Losses at the gene ends were 4 bases for V and 2 bases for J; bases not matched to a gene: 4. From germline, CDR1 is KGHSH and CDR2 LQKENI. The CDR3 is made up of 14 amino acids. As DNA, the CDR3 is TGTGCCAGCTCACTGGGACAGCCCAACACTGAAGCTTTCTTT. This encodes CASSLGQPNTEAFF.

V and J are TRBV9 and TRBJ2-1; 7 bases map to TRBD2. Trimming at V came to 3 bases and at J to 7 bases, leaving 10 bases not matched to a gene. The CDR3 extends over 15 amino acids. Germline CDR1 SGDLS, CDR2 YYNGEE. The CDR3 nucleotides are TGTGCCAGCAGCGGACGACTAGCCTTATCGAATGAGCAGTTCTTC. Translated: CASSGRLALSNEQFF.

This clone was counted between two and nine times. The chain carries TRBV5-1 and TRBJ2-1, with 11 bases lining up with TRBD1. The CDR3 spans 18 residues. Germline values: CDR1 SGHRS, CDR2 YFSETQ. J was trimmed by 0 bases and V by 4 bases; bases with no gene match: 9. CDR3 DNA: TGCGCCAGCAGCCTGGGACAGGGGGGTCATTTCTCCTACAATGAGCAGTTCTTC. This sequence encodes CASSLGQGGHFSYNEQFF.

As to this clone: Other DNA sequences in the sample encode the same CDR3. The chain carries TRBV5-1 and TRBJ1-4, with a tentative D call TRBD1 (5 bases). Per the germline V gene, CDR1 is SGHRS and CDR2 is YFSETQ. CDR3 length: 14 residues. V dropped 0 bases and J dropped 5 bases, with 8 bases sitting between them. This CDR3 is CASSLGQRNEKLFF. The CDR3 DNA reads TGCGCCAGCAGCTTGGGACAGAGAAATGAAAAACTGTTTTTT.

This chain links TRBV7-9 with TRBJ2-1; 12 bases map to TRBD1. Trimming cost V 2 bases and J 2 bases; bases outside gene matches: 10. The CDR3 is 19 residues long. From germline, CDR1 is SEHNR and CDR2 FQNEAQ (reference sequence). The CDR3 nucleotides are TGTGCCAGCAGCTTATCCGGGACAGGGGGCGAATTAACCTACAATGAGCAGTTCTTC. Its protein is CASSLSGTGGELTYNEQFF.

V gene TRBV23-1 combines with J gene TRBJ2-2; D gene unclear. TRBV23-1 is an open reading frame, and its role is uncertain. V was pared by 1 base and J by 0 bases, with 9 bases between. CDR3 length: 16 residues. This CDR3 reads CASSQLGTANTGELFF. The CDR3 DNA reads TGCGCCAGCAGTCAATTGGGTACAGCGAACACCGGGGAGCTGTTTTTT.

The chain carries TRBV2 and TRBJ2-7; D gene ambiguous. Germline CDR1 reads SNHLY; CDR2 reads FYNNEI. V was clipped by 3 bases and J by 0 bases, with 3 bases between them. The CDR3 runs to 12 residues. The CDR3 loop is CASSESSYEQYF. CDR3 in DNA: TGTGCCAGCAGTGAGAGCTCCTACGAGCAGTACTTC.

This clone was seen a handful of times. The chain is built from TRBV6-2 or TRBV6-3 and TRBJ2-7; 13 nucleotides align to TRBD2. Trimming took 3 bases from V and 2 from J; bases not matched to a gene: 4. The CDR3 consists of 16 residues. Germline V lookup: CDR1 MNHEY, CDR2 SVGEGT. DNA of the CDR3: TGTGCCAGCAGTTATGGGACTAGCGGGAATCCCTACGAGCAGTACTTC. Encoded protein: CASSYGTSGNPYEQYF.

V gene TRBV18 combines with J gene TRBJ1-1; D gene uncertain. The V and J ends lost 3 bases and 3 bases respectively, with 14 bases between them. This CDR3 is 15 amino acids long. Germline V gene sequence: CDR1 KGHSH, CDR2 LQKENI. The CDR3 sequence is CASSPLPSSDTEAFF. For the CDR3, the DNA is TGTGCCAGCTCACCTTTACCGAGCTCCGACACTGAAGCTTTCTTT.

This rearrangement joins TRBV5-4 to TRBJ2-7; D uncertain. Per germline, CDR1 SGHNT and CDR2 YYREEE (reference sequence). The CDR3 spans 13 residues. Trimming removed 4 bases from V and 4 bases from J, with 12 bases in between. The CDR3 here is CASSHPDWYEQYF. CDR3 coding DNA: TGTGCCAGCAGCCATCCTGACTGGTACGAGCAGTACTTC.

The chain carries TRBV2 and TRBJ2-7; 10 bases map to TRBD1. The CDR3 runs to 15 residues. The V gene end was trimmed by 4 bases and the J gene end by 5 bases; junction bases not matched to a gene: 8. CDR1 and CDR2 (germline): SNHLY, FYNNEI. The CDR3 here is CASSVFRDRGDEQYF. As DNA, the CDR3 is TGTGCCAGCAGTGTGTTCCGGGACAGGGGTGACGAGCAGTACTTC.

The chain recombines TRBV11-3 with TRBJ2-5, with D maybe TRBD1 (5 bases). From germline, CDR1 is SGHNT and CDR2 YENEEA. The CDR3 has 14 amino acids. V lost 5 bases to trimming and J lost 1 base, with 11 bases between them. The CDR3 nucleotides read TGTGCCAGCAGCGAGAGCCAGGGCCAAGAGACCCAGTACTTC. This sequence encodes CASSESQGQETQYF.

This chain joins TRBV28 and TRBJ1-2; D ambiguous. V was cut by 1 base and J by 9 bases, with 9 bases left in between. Germline V gives CDR1 MDHEN, CDR2 SYDVKM. The CDR3 has 12 residues. CDR3 DNA sequence: TGTGCCAGCAGTTTATCGGCGGTAAGCTACACCTTC. Residues: CASSLSAVSYTF.